This TCR beta chain is from a study of T cells in Graves' hyperthyroidism and ophthalmopathy. Stable Graves' hyperthyroidism denoted no ophthalmopathy progression over 18 months. Amplified TCR beta CDR3 regions derived from RNA transcripts. During a first-round RT-PCR of the TCR CDR3, the HTBI primer set was used. Via MiXCR, TCRdb re-called the multiplex PCR reads, giving one row per CDR3 protein. The data contain hundreds of thousands of distinct CDR3 sequences, around 46% of them singletons. General study findings and limits: Most expanded thyroid clonotypes above 0.001 also appeared in blood.

The length of the CDR3 is 15 residues. The V end lost 6 bases, the J end lost 0 bases, and 14 bases lay between the germline ends. Per germline, CDR1 MNHNY and CDR2 SVGAGI (reference sequence). Remarks on this clonotype: Its specificity is unknown.

V usage is TRBV6-6 and J usage is TRBJ1-2, with D unresolved. Specimen: peripheral blood or thyroid tissue (not recorded which). The TCR comes from a woman aged 18-35 years with Graves' hyperthyroidism. For the CDR3, the DNA is TGTGCCAGCAGCACTTCGGGCGTCGCTAACTATGGCTACACCTTC. This gives the protein CASSTSGVANYGYTF.